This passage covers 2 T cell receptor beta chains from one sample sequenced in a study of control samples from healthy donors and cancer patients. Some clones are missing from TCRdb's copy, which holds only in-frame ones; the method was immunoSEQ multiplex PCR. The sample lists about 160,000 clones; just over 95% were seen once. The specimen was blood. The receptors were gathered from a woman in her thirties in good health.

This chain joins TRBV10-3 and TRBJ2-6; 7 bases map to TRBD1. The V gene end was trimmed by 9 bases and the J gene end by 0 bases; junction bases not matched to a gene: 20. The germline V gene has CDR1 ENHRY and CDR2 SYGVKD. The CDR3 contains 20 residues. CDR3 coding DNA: TGTGCCATTGGGGACAGACCACCCCTTGGACTTTTCTCTGGGGCCAACGTCCTGACTTTC. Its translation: CAIGDRPPLGLFSGANVLTF.

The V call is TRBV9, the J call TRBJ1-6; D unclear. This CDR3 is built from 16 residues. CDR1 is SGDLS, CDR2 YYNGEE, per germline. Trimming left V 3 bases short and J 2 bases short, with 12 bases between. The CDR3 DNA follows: TGTGCCAGCAGCGCCGTCGTAGACCCCTATAATTCACCCCTCCACTTT. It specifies CASSAVVDPYNSPLHF.